The clone carrying this TCR beta chain showed up many times. Its antigen is unidentified. The V and J ends lost 5 bases and 10 bases respectively, with 8 bases between them. The CDR3 runs to 9 residues. Germline V gene sequence: CDR1 DFQATT, CDR2 SNEGSKA (reference sequence). This specimen belongs to a study of T cell repertoires in cytomegalovirus infection. Whole-study results and caveats: CMV carriers having the relevant HLA were flagged by cumulative public TCR beta family frequency.

TCRdb analysed the reads with MiXCR anew, one entry per CDR3 protein. Here the sample spans roughly 240,000 distinct CDR3 sequences, approximately 7% being singletons. This TCR came from a human donor in good health (CMV status not recorded). Some clones in this sample may be carry-over from other donors' samples. The chain is built from TRBV20-1 and TRBJ1-2; D gene unclear. The sample comprised PBMCs. CDR3 sequence reads: CSADSLYTF. The CDR3 DNA is TGCAGTGCTGATTCCCTCTACACCTTC.